The following is a TCR beta chain sequence with its context. In the original workflow: Nucleated cell number was recorded as an estimate derived from reference gene primer amplification. Only in-frame clones appear in the TCRdb table, and some are missing; sequencing was by immunoSEQ multiplex PCR. V and J calls and clone size follow that table, whereas D and trimming were derived from the DNA. Among about 82,000 clones listed, approximately 74% were seen once. These data belong to a study of blood T cell repertoires in COVID-19. Whole-study context: The samples span acute and convalescent COVID-19 from the United States, Italy and Spain.

Germline V gene lookup returns CDR1 LGHDT and CDR2 YNNKEL (reference sequence). CDR3 size: 16 residues. V was clipped by 1 base and J by 6 bases, with 16 bases between them. The chain joins TRBV3-1 (or the pseudogene TRBV3-2) to TRBJ1-5, with D maybe TRBD1 (5 bases). The material sequenced was peripheral blood. This sequence originates from a human donor with acute or convalescent COVID-19. The donor label of this sample is uncertain. This chain's CDR3 is CASSQGSTQGVQPQHF. CDR3 nucleotide sequence: TGTGCCAGCAGCCAAGGGAGTACTCAGGGCGTTCAGCCCCAGCATTTT.